This entry features one T cell receptor (beta chain) sequence. No antigen is known for it. This CDR3 is 16 amino acids long. Germline V lookup: CDR1 MGHRA, CDR2 YSYEKL. Deletions cut 3 bases from V and 8 bases from J, with 19 bases between. Production of TCR beta cDNA used approximately 0.45 ug total RNA together with a constant-region primer. Three-round nested multiplex PCR performed with slightly modified ARM-PCR produced the TCR beta libraries. TRBV1-TRBV30 forward primers paired with a C-beta reverse primer were used in the first two PCR rounds, which ran roughly 11 cycles each. One entry per CDR3 protein results from TCRdb running MiXCR on the multiplex PCR reads. This sample has about 74,000 distinct CDR3 sequences; roughly 69% occur once, and the top ten carry roughly 25%. The sample is drawn from a study of tumor-infiltrating lymphocytes in primary liver carcinoma. Study background: The neoplasms were of stage T1-T3 N0M0, with dimensions of 4.2 to 10 cm across.

The roughly 18-32 mg bulk tissue piece was not sorted before simultaneous RNA and DNA extraction. Study results and caveats: Compared with tumor region pairs, tumor-adjacent and tumor-blood pairs overlapped less.

The TCR originated in a man aged 35 to 55 with primary liver carcinoma and hepatitis B virus infection. The chain recombines TRBV4-1 with TRBJ1-4; weak D call: TRBD1 (6 bases). The sample was liver tumor tissue from sampling region 4. Subset indicated: tumor region T4, right-lateral pole. The CDR3: CASSHDQARGNEKLFF. The CDR3 DNA reads as TGCGCCAGCAGCCATGATCAGGCGAGGGGGAACGAAAAACTGTTTTTT.